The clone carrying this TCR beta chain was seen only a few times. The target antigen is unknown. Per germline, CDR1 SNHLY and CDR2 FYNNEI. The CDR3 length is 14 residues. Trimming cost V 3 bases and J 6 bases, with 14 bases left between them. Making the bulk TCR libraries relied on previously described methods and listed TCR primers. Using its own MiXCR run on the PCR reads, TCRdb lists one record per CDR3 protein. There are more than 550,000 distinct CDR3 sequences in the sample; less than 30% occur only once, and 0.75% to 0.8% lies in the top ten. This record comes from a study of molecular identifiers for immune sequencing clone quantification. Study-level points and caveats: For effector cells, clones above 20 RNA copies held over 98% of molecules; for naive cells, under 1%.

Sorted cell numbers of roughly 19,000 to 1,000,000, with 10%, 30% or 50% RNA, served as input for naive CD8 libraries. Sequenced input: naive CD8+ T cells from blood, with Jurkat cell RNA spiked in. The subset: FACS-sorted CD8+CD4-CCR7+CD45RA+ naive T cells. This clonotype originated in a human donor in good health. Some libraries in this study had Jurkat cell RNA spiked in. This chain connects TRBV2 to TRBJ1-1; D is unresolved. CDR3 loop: CASSEGNSVAEAFF. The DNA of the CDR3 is TGTGCCAGCAGTGAGGGAAACAGTGTCGCTGAAGCTTTCTTT.